Listed below are T cell receptor beta chains from one sample, sequenced in a study of T cells in Graves' hyperthyroidism and ophthalmopathy. MiXCR was run by TCRdb on the multiplex PCR reads, yielding one entry per CDR3 protein. This sample has hundreds of thousands of distinct CDR3 sequences, with roughly 14% found just once. Sequenced: blood. All receptors derive from a young man with Graves' ophthalmopathy. Each CDR3 is given with its conserved first and last residue. The D gene is left open where the match is weak. Expanded clones are given a class, and other clones once, few, many or no size at all.

V: TRBV27
D: .
size: once
J: TRBJ2-5
CDR3: CASSRRQGGQETQYF
DNA: TGTGCCAGCAGCCGCCGACAGGGAGGTCAAGAGACCCAGTACTTC

V: TRBV6-6
D: .
size: many
J: TRBJ2-5
CDR3: CASSYSGGKTQYF
DNA: TGTGCCAGCAGTTACTCAGGGGGAAAGACCCAGTACTTC

V: TRBV5-1
D: .
size: .
J: TRBJ1-1
CDR3: CASSLGGLGAEAFF
DNA: TGCGCCAGCAGCTTGGGAGGGTTGGGAGCTGAAGCTTTCTTT

V: TRBV4-2
D: TRBD2
size: many
J: TRBJ2-4
CDR3: CASSPAAGGPLAKNIQYF
DNA: TGTGCCAGCAGCCCGGCAGCGGGGGGGCCTCTAGCCAAAAACATTCAGTACTTC

V: TRBV9
D: TRBD1
size: few
J: TRBJ1-2
CDR3: CASSTQGNGYTF
DNA: TGTGCCAGCAGCACACAGGGGAACGGCTACACCTTC

V: TRBV19
D: .
size: .
J: TRBJ1-5
CDR3: CASSIDHVLSNQPQHF
DNA: TGTGCCAGTAGTATAGATCACGTCCTTAGCAATCAGCCCCAGCATTTT

V: TRBV5-1
D: .
size: .
J: TRBJ1-2
CDR3: CASSARDIGASGGYTF
DNA: TGCGCCAGCAGCGCCCGGGACATCGGCGCGTCTGGGGGCTACACCTTC

V: TRBV29-1
D: .
size: many
J: TRBJ2-5
CDR3: CSVDVVGQETQYF
DNA: TGCAGCGTTGACGTCGTAGGCCAAGAGACCCAGTACTTC

V: TRBV7-2
D: .
size: few
J: TRBJ1-3
CDR3: CASSFLGGVGNTIYF
DNA: TGTGCCAGCAGCTTCCTGGGCGGAGTGGGAAACACCATATATTTT

V: TRBV2
D: .
size: many
J: TRBJ2-6
CDR3: CASSRNPSGANVLTF
DNA: TGTGCCAGCAGTCGTAACCCCTCTGGGGCCAACGTCCTGACTTTC

V: TRBV5-1
D: .
size: many
J: TRBJ2-5
CDR3: CASSLDGGETQYF
DNA: TGCGCCAGCAGCTTGGACGGAGGGGAGACCCAGTACTTC

V: TRBV4-2
D: .
size: .
J: TRBJ2-6
CDR3: CASSQVPQGRSGANVLTF
DNA: TGTGCCAGCAGCCAAGTACCACAGGGACGCTCTGGGGCCAACGTCCTGACTTTC

V: TRBV27
D: .
size: many
J: TRBJ2-5
CDR3: CASSLYGRGYQETQYF
DNA: TGTGCCAGCAGTTTATACGGTCGGGGGTACCAAGAGACCCAGTACTTC

V: TRBV11-2
D: .
size: many
J: TRBJ2-7
CDR3: CASSRFYEQYF
DNA: TGTGCCAGCAGCCGGTTCTACGAGCAGTACTTC

V: TRBV4-1
D: TRBD1
size: .
J: TRBJ1-1
CDR3: CASSQTGTGDTEAFF
DNA: TGCGCCAGCAGCCAAACCGGGACAGGGGACACTGAAGCTTTCTTT

V: TRBV7-3
D: TRBD2
size: many
J: TRBJ2-1
CDR3: CASSLWGSGRGGHNEQFF
DNA: TGTGCCAGCAGCTTATGGGGCAGCGGGAGGGGGGGGCACAATGAGCAGTTCTTC

V: TRBV7-9
D: .
size: many
J: TRBJ1-2
CDR3: CAIEDGGYYGYTF
DNA: TGTGCCATCGAGGACGGAGGGTACTATGGCTACACCTTC

V: TRBV7-9
D: .
size: many
J: TRBJ2-5
CDR3: CASSPRPYQETQYF
DNA: TGTGCCAGCAGCCCAAGGCCGTACCAAGAGACCCAGTACTTC

V: TRBV2
D: TRBD2
size: few
J: TRBJ2-5
CDR3: CASRPKLAAETQYF
DNA: TGTGCCAGCAGACCCAAACTAGCGGCGGAGACCCAGTACTTC

V: TRBV5-1
D: .
size: many
J: TRBJ1-2
CDR3: CASSLGQMDSKGYTF
DNA: TGCGCCAGCAGCTTGGGCCAGATGGACTCGAAGGGCTACACCTTC

V: TRBV15
D: .
size: many
J: TRBJ2-1
CDR3: CATRWAAYNEQFF
DNA: TGTGCCACCAGATGGGCGGCCTACAATGAGCAGTTCTTC

V: TRBV7-9
D: TRBD1
size: many
J: TRBJ1-4
CDR3: CASKGQGEKLFF
DNA: TGTGCCAGCAAGGGACAGGGTGAAAAACTGTTTTTT

V: TRBV12-3/TRBV12-4
D: .
size: .
J: TRBJ2-7
CDR3: CASSLRGRRVVEQYF
DNA: TGTGCCAGCAGTTTAAGAGGGCGGCGGGTAGTGGAGCAGTACTTC

V: TRBV28
D: TRBD2
size: many
J: TRBJ2-7
CDR3: CASSLKLAYEQYF
DNA: TGTGCCAGCAGTTTAAAACTAGCGTACGAGCAGTACTTC

V: TRBV18
D: .
size: many
J: TRBJ1-4
CDR3: CASSPDLMGEKLFF
DNA: TGTGCCAGCTCACCGGACCTAATGGGCGAAAAACTGTTTTTT

V: TRBV20-1
D: .
size: many
J: TRBJ2-7
CDR3: CSATEYYEQYF
DNA: TGCAGTGCTACAGAATACTACGAGCAGTACTTC

V: TRBV9
D: TRBD2
size: many
J: TRBJ2-3
CDR3: CASSQGLATDTQYF
DNA: TGTGCCAGCAGCCAGGGACTAGCCACAGATACGCAGTATTTT

V: TRBV7-9
D: TRBD1
size: many
J: TRBJ2-1
CDR3: CASSLPPTGESYNEQFF
DNA: TGTGCCAGCAGCCTACCGCCGACAGGGGAGAGCTACAATGAGCAGTTCTTC

V: TRBV20-1
D: TRBD2
size: many
J: TRBJ2-1
CDR3: CSASGTSGPPWTYNEQFF
DNA: TGCAGTGCTTCCGGGACTAGCGGACCTCCGTGGACCTACAATGAGCAGTTCTTC

V: TRBV20-1
D: TRBD2
size: many
J: TRBJ2-7
CDR3: CSAPRLAGGRLAGEQYF
DNA: TGCAGTGCTCCGCGACTAGCGGGAGGGCGCCTTGCGGGCGAGCAGTACTTC

V: TRBV11-3
D: .
size: many
J: TRBJ2-1
CDR3: CASSLELGYNEQFF
DNA: TGTGCCAGCAGCTTAGAACTAGGGTACAATGAGCAGTTCTTC

V: TRBV6-1
D: .
size: many
J: TRBJ2-1
CDR3: CASSDTTGLEFYNEQFF
DNA: TGTGCCAGCAGTGACACGACGGGACTCGAATTCTACAATGAGCAGTTCTTC

V: TRBV3-1
D: TRBD2
size: few
J: TRBJ2-2
CDR3: CASSQRSGGVNTGELFF
DNA: TGTGCCAGCAGCCAGCGAAGCGGGGGGGTGAACACCGGGGAGCTGTTTTTT

V: TRBV29-1
D: .
size: many
J: TRBJ1-2
CDR3: CSVNWVGYGYTF
DNA: TGCAGCGTAAACTGGGTGGGGTATGGCTACACCTTC

V: TRBV27
D: TRBD2
size: many
J: TRBJ2-7
CDR3: CASSSAGSSSYEQYF
DNA: TGTGCCAGCAGCTCAGCGGGGTCGAGCTCCTACGAGCAGTACTTC

V: TRBV29-1
D: .
size: many
J: TRBJ2-3
CDR3: CSVDSDTQYF
DNA: TGCAGCGTTGATTCAGATACGCAGTATTTT

V: TRBV30
D: .
size: .
J: TRBJ2-7
CDR3: CAWSVRRGTDIGSHYEQYF
DNA: TGTGCCTGGAGTGTAAGGCGCGGGACAGATATTGGGTCGCACTACGAGCAGTACTTC

V: TRBV5-5
D: .
size: few
J: TRBJ1-1
CDR3: CASRASGTEAFF
DNA: TGTGCCAGCAGAGCCTCAGGGACGGAAGCTTTCTTT

V: TRBV10-1
D: .
size: many
J: TRBJ2-3
CDR3: CASSETGSSVADTQYF
DNA: TGCGCCAGCAGTGAAACAGGGAGTAGCGTGGCAGATACGCAGTATTTT

V: TRBV30
D: .
size: many
J: TRBJ2-7
CDR3: CACPRTQGGYEQYF
DNA: TGTGCCTGCCCTCGGACGCAGGGGGGCTACGAGCAGTACTTC

V: TRBV4-2
D: TRBD1
size: .
J: TRBJ2-7
CDR3: CASSQGGGTGFEQYF
DNA: TGTGCCAGCAGCCAAGGTGGCGGGACAGGGTTCGAGCAGTACTTC

V: TRBV20-1
D: .
size: few
J: TRBJ2-2
CDR3: CSARDIFTGELFF
DNA: TGCAGTGCTAGAGATATCTTCACCGGGGAGCTGTTTTTT

V: TRBV7-6
D: TRBD2
size: many
J: TRBJ2-1
CDR3: CASSSGTSPYNEQFF
DNA: TGTGCCAGCAGTTCCGGGACTAGCCCGTACAATGAGCAGTTCTTC

V: TRBV18
D: TRBD1
size: many
J: TRBJ1-1
CDR3: CASSPETGGTGAFF
DNA: TGTGCCAGCTCACCAGAGACAGGGGGAACCGGAGCTTTCTTT

V: TRBV4-2
D: .
size: .
J: TRBJ1-6
CDR3: CASSQDWGRFSPLHF
DNA: TGTGCCAGCAGCCAAGATTGGGGGCGGTTTTCACCCCTCCACTTT

V: TRBV27
D: TRBD1
size: many
J: TRBJ1-6
CDR3: CASSPIPDRGLRALHF
DNA: TGTGCCAGCAGTCCGATACCGGACAGGGGATTACGGGCCCTCCACTTT

V: TRBV2
D: .
size: .
J: TRBJ2-2
CDR3: CASSEREWNTGELFF
DNA: TGTGCCAGCAGTGAGAGGGAATGGAACACCGGGGAGCTGTTTTTT

V: TRBV3-1
D: TRBD2
size: many
J: TRBJ2-1
CDR3: CASSRSEGGNEQFF
DNA: TGTGCCAGCAGCCGATCGGAGGGAGGGAATGAGCAGTTCTTC

V: TRBV19
D: .
size: once
J: TRBJ1-5
CDR3: CASSIPSQAQHF
DNA: TGTGCCAGTAGTATTCCGTCGCAGGCCCAGCATTTT

V: TRBV5-1
D: .
size: many
J: TRBJ2-7
CDR3: CASSSYRVDEQYF
DNA: TGCGCCAGCAGCTCATACAGGGTGGACGAGCAGTACTTC

V: TRBV5-6
D: .
size: many
J: TRBJ2-7
CDR3: CASSTGGYEQYF
DNA: TGCGCCAGCAGCACCGGGGGCTACGAGCAGTACTTC

V: TRBV29-1
D: .
size: .
J: TRBJ1-2
CDR3: CSDLGAGQNTNYGYTF
DNA: TGCAGCGATTTAGGGGCTGGACAGAACACTAACTATGGCTACACCTTC

V: TRBV6-6
D: .
size: many
J: TRBJ1-2
CDR3: CASSYSMGQPYGYTF
DNA: TGTGCCAGCAGTTACTCGATGGGTCAGCCCTATGGCTACACCTTC

V: TRBV10-3
D: .
size: many
J: TRBJ1-5
CDR3: CAISTGPRGDQPQHF
DNA: TGTGCCATCAGCACCGGGCCCCGCGGGGATCAGCCCCAGCATTTT